What follows is one T cell receptor (beta chain) and its context. Its target is not known. The method was immunoSEQ multiplex PCR; TCRdb's version includes in-frame clones alone and lacks a portion of them. The sample has some 44,000 clones, about 80% seen once; the top ten hold roughly 23%. The length of the CDR3 is 14 residues. Germline loops: CDR1 GTSNPN, CDR2 SVGIG (reference sequence). The V and J ends lost 2 bases and 3 bases respectively, with 13 bases between them. This record belongs to a study of lymphopenia after photon versus proton radiotherapy. Whole-study findings and limits: Proton therapy kept repertoires fairly stable, unlike photons, which gained effector/memory cells. Oligoclonal CD8+ Temra expansion after nadir drove photon patients' diversity drop. Larger post-nadir TCR diversity loss correlated inversely with survival in deceased patients.

This clonotype originated in an older woman with pancreatic cancer. This specimen consisted of peripheral blood, obtained from a patient treated with proton-based radiotherapy. The V and J genes are TRBV30 and TRBJ1-1; D uncertain. The CDR3 DNA is TGTGCCTGGAGTCCGGATGGGGTTCACACTGAAGCTTTCTTT. This encodes CAWSPDGVHTEAFF.